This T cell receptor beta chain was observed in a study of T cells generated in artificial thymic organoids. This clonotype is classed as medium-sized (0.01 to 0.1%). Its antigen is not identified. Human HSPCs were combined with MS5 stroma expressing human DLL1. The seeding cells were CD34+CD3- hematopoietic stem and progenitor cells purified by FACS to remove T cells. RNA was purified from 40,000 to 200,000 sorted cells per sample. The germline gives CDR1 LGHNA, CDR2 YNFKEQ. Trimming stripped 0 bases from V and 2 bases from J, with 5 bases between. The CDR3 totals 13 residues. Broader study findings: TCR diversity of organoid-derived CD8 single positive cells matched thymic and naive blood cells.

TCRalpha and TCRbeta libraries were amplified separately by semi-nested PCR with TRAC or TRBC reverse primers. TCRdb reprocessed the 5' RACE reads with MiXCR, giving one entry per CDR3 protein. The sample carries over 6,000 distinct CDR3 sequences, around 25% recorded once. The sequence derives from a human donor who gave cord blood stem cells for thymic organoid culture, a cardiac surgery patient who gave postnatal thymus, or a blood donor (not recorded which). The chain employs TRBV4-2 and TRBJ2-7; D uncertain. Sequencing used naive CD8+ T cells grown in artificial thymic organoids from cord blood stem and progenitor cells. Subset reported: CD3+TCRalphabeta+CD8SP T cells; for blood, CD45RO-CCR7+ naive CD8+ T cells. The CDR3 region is CASSQDAPYEQYF. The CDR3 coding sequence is TGTGCCAGCAGCCAAGACGCCCCCTACGAGCAGTACTTC.